This T cell receptor beta chain was documented in a study of blood T cell repertoires in COVID-19. Study-wide background: Researchers got acute and convalescent COVID-19 samples from the United States, Italy and Spain. Sources were T cells, B-cell-depleted T cells, or PBMCs; the material itself was cDNA or gDNA.

The CDR3 contains 12 residues. V lost 5 bases and J 8 bases, leaving 10 bases between the germline ends. CDR1 MNHEY and CDR2 SMNVEV come from the germline V gene (reference sequence). Original handling: Estimation of nucleated cell counts was performed using reference gene primer amplification. Assay used: immunoSEQ multiplex PCR; TCRdb lists only in-frame clones, some missing. V, J and clone size are taken as reported in that table, and D and trimming were inferred from the DNA itself. The sample lists about 130,000 clones; 90% were seen once. Seattle patient enrollment occurred during active infection, with longitudinal follow-up thereafter.

This TCR came from a man in his sixties with COVID-19, enrolled during active disease. The specimen sequenced was peripheral blood. The chain carries TRBV27 and TRBJ2-1; possibly TRBD1 for D (6 bases). In nucleotides, the CDR3 is TGTGCCAGCAGTCAACAGGGCTATGAGCAGTTCTTC. It specifies CASSQQGYEQFF.